The present T cell receptor beta chain was sequenced within a study of blood T cell repertoires in COVID-19. At the level of the study: The cDNA or gDNA used as material had been derived from T cells, B-cell-depleted T cells, or PBMCs.

After removal of 4 bases from V and 7 bases from J, the junction contained 2 bases not matched to a gene. Germline lookup yields CDR1 KGHSH and CDR2 LQKENI. CDR3 length: 14 residues. The repertoire was sequenced with immunoSEQ multiplex PCR; TCRdb's copy has only in-frame clones and lacks some. The sample records tens of thousands of clones, 81% being singletons. The origin of this receptor is an elderly woman with active or convalescent COVID-19. V is TRBV18 and J is TRBJ1-6; 9 nucleotides agree with TRBD1. The material sequenced was peripheral blood. Here the CDR3 DNA reads TGTGCCAGCTCACTCGGACAGGGGAATTCACCCCTCCACTTT. It specifies CASSLGQGNSPLHF.